This record looks at one T cell receptor (beta chain) sequence and its context. Study processing details: Amplifying reference gene primers gave estimates of nucleated cell counts. TCRdb's copy holds only in-frame clones and misses some; the assay was immunoSEQ multiplex PCR. D and trimming were read from the DNA, whereas the V and J calls and clone size are those reported in that table. The data contain hundreds of thousands of clones, 70% to 90% of them singletons. The data were obtained in a study of blood T cell repertoires in COVID-19. Study at large: Italy, Spain and the United States were the sources of the convalescent and acute COVID-19 samples. T cells, B-cell-depleted T cells, or PBMCs provided the cDNA or gDNA that served as material.

Germline loops: CDR1 MGHDK, CDR2 SYGVNS. There are 17 residues in the CDR3. The V gene lost 3 bases and the J gene lost 5 bases, with 19 bases spanning the gap. The chain combines TRBV25-1 with TRBJ2-2, with a tentative D call TRBD2 (6 bases). The TCR was taken from a woman between 25 and 40 years old with active or convalescent COVID-19. The specimen was peripheral blood. The CDR3 protein is CASSDPSSPGGTGELFF. The CDR3, as DNA: TGTGCCAGCAGTGATCCCTCGTCACCCGGGGGAACCGGGGAGCTGTTTTTT.